A selection of T cell receptor beta chains follows, all from one sample in a study of Graves' ophthalmopathy and Graves' hyperthyroidism. Via MiXCR, TCRdb re-called the multiplex PCR reads, giving one row per CDR3 protein. This sample has about 740,000 distinct CDR3 sequences; 35% to 50% occur once, and the top ten carry around 40%. Sequenced: peripheral blood. Receptors originate from an adult man with Graves' ophthalmopathy. Each CDR3 is given with its conserved first and last residue. A D gene is named only where the DNA matches it firmly. Rows may omit the clone size; those that give it use once, few, many or a size class.

J: TRBJ1-2
size: .
V: TRBV12-3/TRBV12-4
D: .
CDR3: CASSLSGWTGGYTF
DNA: TGTGCCAGCAGTTTGTCAGGATGGACGGGTGGCTACACCTTC

J: TRBJ1-6
size: many
V: TRBV12-3/TRBV12-4
D: .
CDR3: CASSLGERSPLHF
DNA: TGTGCCAGCAGTTTAGGTGAACGTTCACCCCTCCACTTT

J: TRBJ2-6
size: many
V: TRBV7-9
D: .
CDR3: CASSLSEANVLTF
DNA: TGTGCCAGCAGCTTATCCGAGGCCAACGTCCTGACTTTC

J: TRBJ2-5
size: many
V: TRBV24-1
D: .
CDR3: CATSGQGKETQYF
DNA: TGTGCCACCAGTGGGCAGGGAAAAGAGACCCAGTACTTC

J: TRBJ1-6
size: many
V: TRBV10-3
D: .
CDR3: CAISWTEDSPLHF
DNA: TGTGCCATCAGTTGGACCGAGGACTCACCCCTCCACTTT

J: TRBJ1-2
size: .
V: TRBV2
D: .
CDR3: CASSAGGETYGYTF
DNA: TGTGCCAGCAGTGCCGGGGGGGAGACTTATGGCTACACCTTC

J: TRBJ2-7
size: .
V: TRBV2
D: .
CDR3: CASRSTGYEQYF
DNA: TGTGCCAGCAGGTCGACGGGCTACGAGCAGTACTTC

J: TRBJ1-4
size: .
V: TRBV12-3/TRBV12-4
D: TRBD1
CDR3: CASSWTGGSNEKLFF
DNA: TGTGCCAGCAGTTGGACAGGGGGGTCTAATGAAAAACTGTTTTTT

J: TRBJ2-7
size: once
V: TRBV25-1
D: .
CDR3: CASSDSAGHEQYF
DNA: TGTGCCAGCAGTGATAGTGCCGGGCACGAGCAGTACTTC

J: TRBJ2-7
size: .
V: TRBV7-9
D: .
CDR3: CASSWDLRGHEQYF
DNA: TGTGCCAGCAGCTGGGACCTCCGCGGTCACGAGCAGTACTTC

J: TRBJ2-5
size: .
V: TRBV20-1
D: TRBD2
CDR3: CSARGEREIVDETQYF
DNA: TGCAGTGCTAGAGGAGAGCGGGAGATTGTTGATGAGACCCAGTACTTC

J: TRBJ2-3
size: .
V: TRBV29-1
D: .
CDR3: CSVEPSTDTQYF
DNA: TGCAGCGTTGAGCCGAGCACAGATACGCAGTATTTT

J: TRBJ1-1
size: few
V: TRBV12-3/TRBV12-4
D: TRBD1
CDR3: CASRLRGDTEAFF
DNA: TGTGCCAGCAGGCTCAGGGGGGACACTGAAGCTTTCTTT

J: TRBJ1-5
size: few
V: TRBV24-1
D: .
CDR3: CASSFLSLAGNQPQHF
DNA: TGTGCCAGCAGTTTCCTTAGTTTGGCAGGCAATCAGCCCCAGCATTTT

J: TRBJ2-5
size: .
V: TRBV24-1
D: TRBD1
CDR3: CATSGTGGLETQYF
DNA: TGTGCCACCTCAGGGACAGGGGGATTGGAGACCCAGTACTTC

J: TRBJ2-7
size: .
V: TRBV12-3/TRBV12-4
D: .
CDR3: CASSFWGQGIYEQYF
DNA: TGTGCCAGCAGTTTCTGGGGGCAGGGGATTTACGAGCAGTACTTC

J: TRBJ1-5
size: few
V: TRBV19
D: TRBD1
CDR3: CASQKGDRDQPQHF
DNA: TGTGCCAGCCAAAAAGGGGACAGGGATCAGCCCCAGCATTTT

J: TRBJ1-1
size: many
V: TRBV29-1
D: .
CDR3: CSEGEGNTEAFF
DNA: TGCAGCGAAGGGGAAGGTAACACTGAAGCTTTCTTT

J: TRBJ2-5
size: .
V: TRBV5-4
D: .
CDR3: CASSLDPGLETQYF
DNA: TGTGCCAGCAGCTTGGATCCGGGTTTGGAGACCCAGTACTTC

J: TRBJ1-2
size: .
V: TRBV12-3/TRBV12-4
D: .
CDR3: CASSLRDTYGYTF
DNA: TGTGCCAGCAGTCTCCGGGACACCTATGGCTACACCTTC

J: TRBJ2-6
size: few
V: TRBV12-3/TRBV12-4
D: TRBD1
CDR3: CASSPRTGYSGANVLTF
DNA: TGTGCCAGCAGCCCAAGGACAGGGTACTCTGGGGCCAACGTCCTGACTTTC

J: TRBJ2-5
size: many
V: TRBV29-1
D: TRBD1
CDR3: CSVDDRVEETQYF
DNA: TGCAGCGTTGATGACAGGGTGGAAGAGACCCAGTACTTC

J: TRBJ2-7
size: few
V: TRBV14
D: .
CDR3: CASSQELGATYEQYF
DNA: TGTGCCAGCAGCCAAGAGTTAGGGGCAACCTACGAGCAGTACTTC

J: TRBJ2-5
size: once
V: TRBV29-1
D: TRBD2
CDR3: CSVEAGFGGGETQYF
DNA: TGCAGCGTTGAAGCAGGGTTTGGCGGGGGGGAGACCCAGTACTTC

J: TRBJ1-2
size: many
V: TRBV7-2
D: .
CDR3: CASSLKLGESYSGYTF
DNA: TGTGCCAGCAGCTTAAAATTAGGGGAGTCCTATTCCGGCTACACCTTC

J: TRBJ1-5
size: many
V: TRBV7-8
D: .
CDR3: CASSLAGGGNQPQHF
DNA: TGTGCCAGCAGCTTAGCGGGAGGGGGCAATCAGCCCCAGCATTTT

J: TRBJ2-7
size: .
V: TRBV20-1
D: .
CDR3: CSASRDPRFFTVQYF
DNA: TGCAGTGCTAGCCGGGACCCCCGGTTTTTTACGGTGCAGTACTTC

J: TRBJ2-5
size: once
V: TRBV4-1
D: .
CDR3: CASSDKGSSQETQYF
DNA: TGCGCCAGCAGCGATAAAGGCAGCAGCCAAGAGACCCAGTACTTC

J: TRBJ2-2
size: many
V: TRBV25-1
D: .
CDR3: CASSSRYTGELFF
DNA: TGTGCCAGCAGCTCGCGGTACACCGGGGAGCTGTTTTTT

J: TRBJ2-2
size: .
V: TRBV25-1
D: .
CDR3: CASKRGNTWELFF
DNA: TGTGCCAGCAAGAGGGGGAACACCTGGGAGCTGTTTTTT

J: TRBJ2-7
size: once
V: TRBV2
D: .
CDR3: CASSAERYEQYF
DNA: TGTGCCAGCAGTGCCGAACGGTACGAGCAGTACTTC

J: TRBJ2-2
size: once
V: TRBV25-1
D: TRBD2
CDR3: CASSAGLAGQNTGELFF
DNA: TGTGCCAGCAGTGCAGGACTAGCGGGGCAGAACACCGGGGAGCTGTTTTTT

J: TRBJ1-6
size: few
V: TRBV5-8
D: TRBD1
CDR3: CASSLEDRGPSPLHF
DNA: TGTGCCAGCAGCTTGGAGGACAGGGGTCCTTCACCCCTCCACTTT

J: TRBJ2-7
size: .
V: TRBV4-1
D: TRBD1
CDR3: CASSHDRAYEQYF
DNA: TGCGCCAGCAGCCACGACAGGGCCTACGAGCAGTACTTC

J: TRBJ2-7
size: few
V: TRBV5-1
D: TRBD2
CDR3: CASSLGGGSEQYF
DNA: TGCGCCAGCAGCTTGGGTGGCGGGAGCGAGCAGTACTTC

J: TRBJ1-2
size: few
V: TRBV6-6
D: .
CDR3: CASRLDPNYGYTF
DNA: TGTGCCAGCAGACTCGACCCTAACTATGGCTACACCTTC

J: TRBJ2-7
size: few
V: TRBV7-8
D: TRBD2
CDR3: CASSLATSGGAYEQYF
DNA: TGTGCCAGCAGCTTAGCTACTAGCGGGGGGGCGTACGAGCAGTACTTC

J: TRBJ2-5
size: .
V: TRBV15
D: TRBD1
CDR3: CATSRDLQGETQYF
DNA: TGTGCCACCAGCAGAGATCTACAGGGGGAGACCCAGTACTTC

J: TRBJ2-5
size: .
V: TRBV15
D: TRBD2
CDR3: CATSRGSGRASGETQYF
DNA: TGTGCCACCAGCAGAGGAAGCGGGAGGGCCAGTGGTGAGACCCAGTACTTC

J: TRBJ1-2
size: .
V: TRBV19
D: .
CDR3: CASSISLAELRGYTF
DNA: TGTGCCAGTAGTATCTCGTTGGCGGAACTTAGGGGCTACACCTTC

J: TRBJ1-3
size: .
V: TRBV7-2
D: TRBD1
CDR3: CASSPDRVIGYTIYF
DNA: TGTGCCAGCAGCCCGGACAGGGTTATTGGCTACACCATATATTTT

J: TRBJ2-7
size: .
V: TRBV7-3
D: .
CDR3: CASSPRSGEYEKYF
DNA: TGTGCCAGCAGCCCGAGATCAGGGGAGTACGAGAAGTACTTC

J: TRBJ2-7
size: .
V: TRBV20-1
D: TRBD1
CDR3: CSATGDSSYEQYF
DNA: TGCAGTGCTACCGGGGACAGCTCCTACGAGCAGTACTTC

J: TRBJ2-7
size: few
V: TRBV20-1
D: .
CDR3: CSARSAEKIYEQYF
DNA: TGCAGTGCTAGGTCCGCAGAGAAAATCTACGAGCAGTACTTC

J: TRBJ1-3
size: .
V: TRBV25-1
D: .
CDR3: CTSIQQSLSGNTIYF
DNA: TGTACCAGCATTCAACAGAGTTTGTCTGGAAACACCATATATTTT

J: TRBJ2-7
size: .
V: TRBV11-2
D: .
CDR3: CASSETWEQYF
DNA: TGTGCCAGCAGCGAGACTTGGGAGCAGTACTTC

J: TRBJ1-5
size: .
V: TRBV4-2
D: .
CDR3: CASSQDSGAGQPQHF
DNA: TGTGCCAGCAGCCAAGATTCAGGGGCAGGGCAGCCCCAGCATTTT

J: TRBJ1-2
size: few
V: TRBV12-3/TRBV12-4
D: .
CDR3: CASIRVGARGYTF
DNA: TGTGCCAGCATCCGGGTGGGGGCGCGAGGCTACACCTTC

J: TRBJ2-2
size: few
V: TRBV7-9
D: .
CDR3: CASSWRTELATGELFF
DNA: TGTGCCAGCAGCTGGAGGACAGAATTGGCCACCGGGGAGCTGTTTTTT

J: TRBJ2-7
size: .
V: TRBV7-6
D: TRBD1
CDR3: CASSVEDNRDSSYEQYF
DNA: TGTGCCAGCAGCGTTGAAGATAACCGGGACAGCTCCTACGAGCAGTACTTC

J: TRBJ2-5
size: many
V: TRBV7-6
D: .
CDR3: CASSSYLGAGETQYF
DNA: TGTGCCAGCAGCTCCTACCTAGGGGCGGGAGAGACCCAGTACTTC